The T cell receptor (beta chain) described here comes from a study of blood T cell repertoires in COVID-19. At the level of the study: Samples of COVID-19 (acute and convalescent) were obtained from the United States, Italy and Spain. T cells, B-cell-depleted T cells, or PBMCs provided the cDNA or gDNA that served as material.

Clinical history as reported by participants underpinned cohort assignment. A COVID-19 case was met by exposed participants within 2 weeks before study entry. The data were produced by immunoSEQ multiplex PCR, yet TCRdb's version contains in-frame clones alone and is incomplete. Here the sample spans approximately 220,000 clones, 83% being singletons. Germline values: CDR1 LGHNA, CDR2 YNFKEQ. V was pared by 4 bases and J by 5 bases, with 17 bases between. The CDR3 is 15 amino acids. Sequencing was done on a sample of PBMCs or T cells enriched from blood (not recorded which). The clonotype originates from a woman between 50 and 59 years old who had been exposed to COVID-19. The chain has TRBV4-2 and TRBJ2-5; maybe TRBD1 (6 bases). The CDR3 region has the DNA TGTGCCAGCAGCCGAAGGTACAGGGTTGAGGAGACCCAGTACTTC. Its translation is CASSRRYRVEETQYF.